The clone carrying this T cell receptor beta chain has only a few counts. Its antigen is undetermined. This entry comes from a study of cytomegalovirus exposure and HLA in healthy donors. Study findings and constraints: Previously analyzed data showed that most TCR beta V segments were productive at a frequency of about 90% or about 30%. Investigators reported 150 to 200 TCR beta chains as tied to cytomegalovirus.

With V trimmed by 6 bases and J by 3 bases, 10 bases remained unmatched. Germline assignment: CDR1 MRHNA and CDR2 SNTAGT. The CDR3 has 15 amino acids. Primers included in the PCR were 60 Vbeta and 13 Jbeta primers. TCRdb's table, derived via immunoSEQ multiplex PCR, lists solely in-frame clones and lacks some. The table has approximately 200,000 clones, about four fifths seen once. This TCR was recovered from a woman in her thirties in good health and CMV-seropositive. What was sequenced was PBMCs. This chain joins TRBV6-4 and TRBJ2-7; 8 bases match TRBD1. The CDR3 is CASSALAGGFYEQYF. CDR3 DNA sequence: TGTGCCAGCAGCGCCTTGGCAGGGGGCTTCTACGAGCAGTACTTC.